This T cell receptor beta chain was sequenced in a study of early T cells in non-severe SARS-CoV-2 infection. Across the study: The chains were unpaired, and the sequenced material was bulk RNA from unsorted whole blood.

Remarks on this clonotype: Its antigen is not known.

CDR3 size: 15 residues. Trimming removed 1 base at V and 6 bases at J, with 14 bases between. Germline lookup yields CDR1 SGHRS and CDR2 YFSETQ. The study's findings and limits: Matching with VDJdb favored anti-spike CD8 responses (missing private and CD4 specificities).

Individual cDNA molecules were tagged with unique molecular identifiers. TCRdb re-analysed the 5' RACE reads in MiXCR, keeping a single row per CDR3 protein. The sample carries 100,000 to 150,000 distinct CDR3 sequences, 15% recorded once. The chain employs TRBV5-1 and TRBJ2-1; D is undetermined. This TCR came from an adult who was a healthcare worker with PCR-confirmed SARS-CoV-2 infection or an uninfected control (not recorded which). The sample taken for sequencing was whole blood. The CDR3 region is CASSLYSHPSNEQFF. CDR3 coding DNA: TGCGCCAGCAGCTTGTACTCCCATCCGTCCAATGAGCAGTTCTTC.